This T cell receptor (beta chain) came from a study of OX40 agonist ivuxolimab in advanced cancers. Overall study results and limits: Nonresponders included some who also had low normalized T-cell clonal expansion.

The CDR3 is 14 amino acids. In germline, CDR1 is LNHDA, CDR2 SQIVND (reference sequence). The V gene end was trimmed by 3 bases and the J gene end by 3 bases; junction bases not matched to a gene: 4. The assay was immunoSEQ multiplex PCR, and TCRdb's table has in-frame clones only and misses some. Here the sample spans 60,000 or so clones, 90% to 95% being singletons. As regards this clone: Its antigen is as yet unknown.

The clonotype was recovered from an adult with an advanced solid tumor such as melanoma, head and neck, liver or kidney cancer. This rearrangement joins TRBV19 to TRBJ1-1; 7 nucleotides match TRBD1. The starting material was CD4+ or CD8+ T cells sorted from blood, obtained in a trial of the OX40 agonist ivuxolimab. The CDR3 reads CASSISQGHTEAFF. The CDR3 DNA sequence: TGTGCCAGTAGTATTTCACAGGGGCACACTGAAGCTTTCTTT.